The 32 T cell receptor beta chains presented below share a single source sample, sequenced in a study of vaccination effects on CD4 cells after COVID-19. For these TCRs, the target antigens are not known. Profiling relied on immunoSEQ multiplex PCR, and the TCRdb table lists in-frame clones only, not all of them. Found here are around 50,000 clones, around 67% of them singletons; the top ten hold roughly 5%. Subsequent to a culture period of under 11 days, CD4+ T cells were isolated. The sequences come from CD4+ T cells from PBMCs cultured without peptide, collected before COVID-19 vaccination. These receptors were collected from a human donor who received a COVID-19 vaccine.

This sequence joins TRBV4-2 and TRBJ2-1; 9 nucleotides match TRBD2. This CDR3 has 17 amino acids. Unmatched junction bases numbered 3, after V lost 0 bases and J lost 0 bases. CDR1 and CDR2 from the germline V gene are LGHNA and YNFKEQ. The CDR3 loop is CASSQEAAGGSYNEQFF. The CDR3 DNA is TGTGCCAGCAGCCAAGAGGCAGCGGGGGGCTCCTACAATGAGCAGTTCTTC.

The CDR3 DNA sequence: TGTGCCAGCAGCCCCAGTCGGGGGGTGTCAGATACGCAGTATTTT. It is translated as CASSPSRGVSDTQYF. The chain is built from TRBV7-3 and TRBJ2-3; TRBD2 aligns across 7 bases. V shed 5 bases, J shed 4 bases, and the junction held 9 bases outside the gene matches. The CDR3 totals 15 residues. Per the germline V gene, CDR1 is SGHTA and CDR2 is FQGTGA.

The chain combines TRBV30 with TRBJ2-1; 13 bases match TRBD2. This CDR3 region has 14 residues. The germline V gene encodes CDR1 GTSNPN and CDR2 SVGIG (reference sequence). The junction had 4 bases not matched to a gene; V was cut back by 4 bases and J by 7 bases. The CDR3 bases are TGTGCCTGGACAAGGACTAGCGGGGGTAATGAGCAGTTCTTC. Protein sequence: CAWTRTSGGNEQFF. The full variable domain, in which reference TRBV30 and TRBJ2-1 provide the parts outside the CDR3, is SQTIHQWPATLVQPVGSPLSLECTVEGTSNPNLYWYRQAAGRGLQLLFYSVGIGQISSEVPQNLSASRPQDRQFILSSKKLLLSDSGFYLCAWTRTSGGNEQFFGPGTRLTVL.

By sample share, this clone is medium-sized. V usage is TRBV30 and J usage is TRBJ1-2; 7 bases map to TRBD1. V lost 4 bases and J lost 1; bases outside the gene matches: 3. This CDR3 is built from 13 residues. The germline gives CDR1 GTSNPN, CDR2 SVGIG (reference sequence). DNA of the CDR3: TGTGCCTGGAAGGGACAGAATAACTATGGCTACACCTTC. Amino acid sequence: CAWKGQNNYGYTF.

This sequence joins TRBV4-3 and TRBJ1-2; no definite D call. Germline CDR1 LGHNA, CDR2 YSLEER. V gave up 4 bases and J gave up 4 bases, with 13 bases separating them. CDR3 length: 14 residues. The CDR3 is CASSPSTSPYGYTF. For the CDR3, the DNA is TGCGCCAGCAGCCCCAGTACAAGCCCCTATGGCTACACCTTC.

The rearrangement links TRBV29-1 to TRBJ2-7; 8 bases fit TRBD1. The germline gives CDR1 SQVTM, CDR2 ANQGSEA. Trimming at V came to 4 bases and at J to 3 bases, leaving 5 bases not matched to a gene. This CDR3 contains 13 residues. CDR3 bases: TGCAGCGTTGGGGACAGGTCCAACTACGAGCAGTACTTC. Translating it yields CSVGDRSNYEQYF.

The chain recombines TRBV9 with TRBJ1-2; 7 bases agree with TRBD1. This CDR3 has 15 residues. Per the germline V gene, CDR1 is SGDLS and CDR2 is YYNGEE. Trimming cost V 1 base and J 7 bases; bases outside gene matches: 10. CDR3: CASSVTRTGSGGYTF. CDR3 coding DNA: TGTGCCAGCAGCGTAACCCGGACAGGAAGTGGTGGCTACACCTTC.

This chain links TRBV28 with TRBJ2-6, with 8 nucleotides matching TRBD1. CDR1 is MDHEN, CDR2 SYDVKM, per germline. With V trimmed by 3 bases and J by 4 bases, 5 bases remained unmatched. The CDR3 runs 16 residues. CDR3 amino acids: CASSLDRASGANVLTF. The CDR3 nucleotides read TGTGCCAGCAGTTTGGACAGGGCGTCCGGGGCCAACGTCCTGACTTTC. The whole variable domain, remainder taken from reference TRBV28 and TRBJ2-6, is DVKVTQSSRYLVKRTGEKVFLECVQDMDHENMFWYRQDPGLGLRLIYFSYDVKMKEKGDIPEGYSVSREKKERFSLILESASTNQTSMYLCASSLDRASGANVLTFGAGSRLTVL.

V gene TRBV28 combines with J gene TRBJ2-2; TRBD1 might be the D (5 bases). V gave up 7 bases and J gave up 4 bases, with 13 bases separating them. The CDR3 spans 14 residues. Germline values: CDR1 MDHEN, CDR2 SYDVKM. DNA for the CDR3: TGTGCCAGCAAGCTGGACACCCTCACCGGGGAGCTGTTTTTT. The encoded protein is CASKLDTLTGELFF.

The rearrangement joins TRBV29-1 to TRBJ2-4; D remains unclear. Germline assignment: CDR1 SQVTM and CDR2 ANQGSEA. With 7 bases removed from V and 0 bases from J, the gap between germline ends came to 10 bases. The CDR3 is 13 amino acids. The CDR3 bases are TGCAGCGGTCTTACTATAGCCAAAAACATTCAGTACTTC. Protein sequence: CSGLTIAKNIQYF.

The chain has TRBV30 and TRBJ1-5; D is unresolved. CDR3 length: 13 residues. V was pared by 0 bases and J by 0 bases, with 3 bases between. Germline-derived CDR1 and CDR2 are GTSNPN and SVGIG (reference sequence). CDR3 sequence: CAWSVGSNQPQHF. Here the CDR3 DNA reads TGTGCCTGGAGTGTAGGTAGCAATCAGCCCCAGCATTTT. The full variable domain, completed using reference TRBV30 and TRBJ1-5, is SQTIHQWPATLVQPVGSPLSLECTVEGTSNPNLYWYRQAAGRGLQLLFYSVGIGQISSEVPQNLSASRPQDRQFILSSKKLLLSDSGFYLCAWSVGSNQPQHFGDGTRLSIL.

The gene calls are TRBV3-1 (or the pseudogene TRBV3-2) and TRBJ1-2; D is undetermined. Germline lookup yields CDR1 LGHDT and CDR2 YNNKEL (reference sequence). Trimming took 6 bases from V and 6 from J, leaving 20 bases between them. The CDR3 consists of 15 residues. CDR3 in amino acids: CASSYTGGASHGYTF. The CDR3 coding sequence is TGTGCCAGCAGTTATACCGGAGGCGCGTCTCATGGCTACACCTTC.

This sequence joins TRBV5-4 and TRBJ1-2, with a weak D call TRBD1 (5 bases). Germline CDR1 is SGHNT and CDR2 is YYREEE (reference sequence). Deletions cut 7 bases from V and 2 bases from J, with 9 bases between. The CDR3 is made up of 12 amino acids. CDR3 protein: CASGHINYGYTF. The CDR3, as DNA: TGTGCCAGCGGACATATAAACTATGGCTACACCTTC.

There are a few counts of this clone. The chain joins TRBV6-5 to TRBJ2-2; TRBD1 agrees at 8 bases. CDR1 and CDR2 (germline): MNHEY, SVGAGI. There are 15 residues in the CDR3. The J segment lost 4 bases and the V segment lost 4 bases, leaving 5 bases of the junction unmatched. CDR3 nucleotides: TGTGCCAGCAGTTCCCAAACAGGGGGCACCGGGGAGCTGTTTTTT. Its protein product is CASSSQTGGTGELFF.

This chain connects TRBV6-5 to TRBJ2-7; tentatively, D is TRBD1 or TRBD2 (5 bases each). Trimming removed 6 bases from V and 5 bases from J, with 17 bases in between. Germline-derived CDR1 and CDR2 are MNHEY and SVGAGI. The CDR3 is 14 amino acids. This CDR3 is CASSFSGTKDEQYF. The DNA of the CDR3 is TGTGCCAGCAGCTTCTCCGGGACGAAGGACGAGCAGTACTTC.

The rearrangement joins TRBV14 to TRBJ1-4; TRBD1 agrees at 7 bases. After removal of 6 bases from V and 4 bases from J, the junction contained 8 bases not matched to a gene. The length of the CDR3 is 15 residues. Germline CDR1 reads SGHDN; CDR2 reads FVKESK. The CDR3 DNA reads TGTGCCAGCAGGTCACGGGACAGTGGTAATGAAAAACTGTTTTTT. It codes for CASRSRDSGNEKLFF.

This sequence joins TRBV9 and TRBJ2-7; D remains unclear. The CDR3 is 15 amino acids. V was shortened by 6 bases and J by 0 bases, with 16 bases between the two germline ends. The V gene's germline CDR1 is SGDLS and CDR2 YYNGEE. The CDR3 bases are TGTGCCAGCACCCCTGGGCAGATGAGCTCCTACGAGCAGTACTTC. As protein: CASTPGQMSSYEQYF.

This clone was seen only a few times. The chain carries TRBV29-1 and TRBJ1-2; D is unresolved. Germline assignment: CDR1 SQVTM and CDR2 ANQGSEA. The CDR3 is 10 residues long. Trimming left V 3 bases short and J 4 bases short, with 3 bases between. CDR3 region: CSVDSYGYTF. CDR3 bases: TGCAGCGTTGATTCCTATGGCTACACCTTC. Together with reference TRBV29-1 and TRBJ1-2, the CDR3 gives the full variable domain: SAVISQKPSRDICQRGTSLTIQCQVDSQVTMMFWYRQQPGQSLTLIATANQGSEATYESGFVIDKFPISRPNLTFSTLTVSNMSPEDSSIYLCSVDSYGYTFGSGTRLTVV.

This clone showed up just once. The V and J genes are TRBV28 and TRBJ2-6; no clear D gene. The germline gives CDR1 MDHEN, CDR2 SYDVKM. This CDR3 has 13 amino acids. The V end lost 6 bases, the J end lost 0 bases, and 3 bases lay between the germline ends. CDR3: CASSLSGANVLTF. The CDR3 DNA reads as TGTGCCAGCAGCCTCTCTGGGGCCAACGTCCTGACTTTC.

This CDR3 reads CASSEVPTNYGYTF. CDR3 nucleotide sequence: TGTGCCAGCAGTGAAGTTCCTACTAACTATGGCTACACCTTC. This chain uses TRBV6-1 with TRBJ1-2; the D is unclear. The CDR3 spans 14 residues. Trimming pared 1 base from V and 0 bases from J, leaving 6 bases between. CDR1 and CDR2 from the germline V gene are MNHNS and SASEGT.

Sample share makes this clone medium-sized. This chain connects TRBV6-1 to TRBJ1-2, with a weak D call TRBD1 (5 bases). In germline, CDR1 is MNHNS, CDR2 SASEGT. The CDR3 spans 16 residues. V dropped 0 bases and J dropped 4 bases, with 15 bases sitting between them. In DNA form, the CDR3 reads TGTGCCAGCAGTGAAGCAGGGGCCGAAGTCGGCTATGGCTACACCTTC. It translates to CASSEAGAEVGYGYTF.

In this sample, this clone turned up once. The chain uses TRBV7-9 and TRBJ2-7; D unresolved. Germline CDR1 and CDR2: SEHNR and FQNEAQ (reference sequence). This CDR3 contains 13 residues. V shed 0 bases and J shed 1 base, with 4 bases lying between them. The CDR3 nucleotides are TGTGCCAGCAGCTTAGCGGGTTCCTACGAGCAGTACTTC. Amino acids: CASSLAGSYEQYF.

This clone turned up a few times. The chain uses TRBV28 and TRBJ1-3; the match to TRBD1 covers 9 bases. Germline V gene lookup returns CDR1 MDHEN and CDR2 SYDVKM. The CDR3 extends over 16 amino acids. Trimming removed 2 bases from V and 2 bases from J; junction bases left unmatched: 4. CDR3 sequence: CASSLPGQGTGNTIYF. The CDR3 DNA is TGTGCCAGCAGTTTACCGGGACAGGGAACTGGAAACACCATATATTTT.

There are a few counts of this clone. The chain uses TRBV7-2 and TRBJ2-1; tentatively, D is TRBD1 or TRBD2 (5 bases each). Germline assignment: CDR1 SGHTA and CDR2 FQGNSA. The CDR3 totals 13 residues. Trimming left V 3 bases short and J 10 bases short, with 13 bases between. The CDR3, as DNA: TGTGCCAGCAGCTTCGGGACCAACATCGAGCAGTTCTTC. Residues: CASSFGTNIEQFF.

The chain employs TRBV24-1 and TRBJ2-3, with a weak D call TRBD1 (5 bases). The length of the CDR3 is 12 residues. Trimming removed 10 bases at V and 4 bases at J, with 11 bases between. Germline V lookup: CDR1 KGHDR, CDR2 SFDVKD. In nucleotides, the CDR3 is TGTGCCACTAGAGACAGAGCAGATACGCAGTATTTT. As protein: CATRDRADTQYF.

The CDR3 nucleotides are TGCAGCGTGTCCCGTTCGGATACGCAGTATTTT. It codes for CSVSRSDTQYF. The chain recombines TRBV29-1 with TRBJ2-3; no reliable D call. The CDR3 has 11 residues. In germline, CDR1 is SQVTM, CDR2 ANQGSEA. Trimming removed 6 bases from V and 6 bases from J, with 10 bases in between.

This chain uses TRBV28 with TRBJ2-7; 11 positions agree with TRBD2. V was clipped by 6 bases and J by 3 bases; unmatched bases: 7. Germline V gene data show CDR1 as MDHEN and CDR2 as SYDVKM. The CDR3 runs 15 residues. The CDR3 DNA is TGTGCCAGCAGGCCAACTAGCGGGGGAGTCTACGAGCAGTACTTC. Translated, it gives CASRPTSGGVYEQYF.

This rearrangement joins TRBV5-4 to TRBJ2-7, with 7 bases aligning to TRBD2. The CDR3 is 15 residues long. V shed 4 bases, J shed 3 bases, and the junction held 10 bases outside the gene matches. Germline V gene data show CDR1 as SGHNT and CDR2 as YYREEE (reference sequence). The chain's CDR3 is CASSRPQAGDYEQYF. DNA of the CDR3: TGTGCCAGCAGCCGTCCCCAGGCGGGGGACTACGAGCAGTACTTC.

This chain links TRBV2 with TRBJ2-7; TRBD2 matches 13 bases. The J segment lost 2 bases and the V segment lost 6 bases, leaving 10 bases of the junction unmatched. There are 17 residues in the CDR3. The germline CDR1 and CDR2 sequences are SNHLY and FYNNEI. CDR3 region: CASRWAPGTSGAYEQYF. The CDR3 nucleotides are TGTGCCAGCAGATGGGCCCCCGGGACTAGCGGGGCCTACGAGCAGTACTTC.

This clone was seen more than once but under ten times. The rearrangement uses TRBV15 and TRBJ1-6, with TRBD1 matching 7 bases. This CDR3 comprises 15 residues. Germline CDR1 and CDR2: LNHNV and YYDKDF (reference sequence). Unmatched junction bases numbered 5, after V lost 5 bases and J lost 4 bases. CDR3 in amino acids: CATSGTADYNSPLHF. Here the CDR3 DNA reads TGTGCCACCAGCGGGACAGCTGATTATAATTCACCCCTCCACTTT.

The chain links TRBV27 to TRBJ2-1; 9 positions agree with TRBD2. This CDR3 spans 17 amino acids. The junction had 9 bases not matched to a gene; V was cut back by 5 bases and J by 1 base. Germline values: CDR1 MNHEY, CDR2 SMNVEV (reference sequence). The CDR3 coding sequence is TGTGCCAGCAGTAGGGCGGGAGGGCCGCTTTCCTACAATGAGCAGTTCTTC. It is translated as CASSRAGGPLSYNEQFF.

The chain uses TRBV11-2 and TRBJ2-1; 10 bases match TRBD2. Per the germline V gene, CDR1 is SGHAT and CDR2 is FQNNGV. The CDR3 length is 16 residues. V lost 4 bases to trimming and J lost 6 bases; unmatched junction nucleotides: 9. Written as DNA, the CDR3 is TGTGCCAGCAGCTCCGGGAGCGGGAGGGTAAGCAATGAGCAGTTCTTC. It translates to CASSSGSGRVSNEQFF. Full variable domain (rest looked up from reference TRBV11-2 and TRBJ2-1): EAGVAQSPRYKIIEKRQSVAFWCNPISGHATLYWYQQILGQGPKLLIQFQNNGVVDDSQLPKDRFSAERLKGVDSTLKIQPAKLEDSAVYLCASSSGSGRVSNEQFFGPGTRLTVL.